Judged by abundance, the clone carrying this T cell receptor (beta chain) is medium-sized. TCRdb re-analysed the 5' RACE reads in MiXCR, keeping a single row per CDR3 protein. This table has 20,000 or so distinct CDR3 sequences, over 8% appearing once. The data were obtained in a study of spatial heterogeneity in lung cancer. About the study: The authors sequenced available follow-up PBMC samples, taken a median of approximately two years after resection.

Noted time point: blood at routine non-recurrence follow-up after resection. No cells were sorted before sequencing. The whole RNA sequenced was extracted from tumor, nontumor lung or frozen PBMC. The germline V gene has CDR1 KGHDR and CDR2 SFDVKD. The V end was cut by 6 bases, the J end by 6 bases, with 8 bases between. This CDR3 contains 12 residues. Sequences were derived from PBMCs, sampled at follow-up. This TCR derives from a female donor with early-stage non-small cell lung cancer. The chain has TRBV24-1 and TRBJ2-1; possibly TRBD2 for D (5 bases). The CDR3 DNA reads as TGTGCCACCAGTACTAGTTCCAATGAGCAGTTCTTC. It codes for CATSTSSNEQFF.